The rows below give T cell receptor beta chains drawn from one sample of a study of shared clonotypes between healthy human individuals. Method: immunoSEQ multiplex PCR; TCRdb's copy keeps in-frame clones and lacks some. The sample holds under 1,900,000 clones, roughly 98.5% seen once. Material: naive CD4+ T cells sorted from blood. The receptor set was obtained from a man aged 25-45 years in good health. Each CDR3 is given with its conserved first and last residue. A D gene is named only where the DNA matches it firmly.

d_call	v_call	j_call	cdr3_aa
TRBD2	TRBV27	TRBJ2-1	CASSPTFSGSYYNEQFF
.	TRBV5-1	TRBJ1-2	CASSLDGQGNYGYTF
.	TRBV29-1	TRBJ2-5	CSMQGSWYQETQYF
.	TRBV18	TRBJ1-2	CASSPEGLRYGYTF
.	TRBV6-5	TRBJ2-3	CASSYFQGTSTDTQYF
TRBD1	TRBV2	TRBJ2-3	CASGETGIFTDTQYF
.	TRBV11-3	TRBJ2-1	CASSLSGEQFF
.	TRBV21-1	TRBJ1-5	CASSKPPKGTQVQGNQPQHF
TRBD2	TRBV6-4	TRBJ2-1	CASSDFAIMGGTSGTHEQFF
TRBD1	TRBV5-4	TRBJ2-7	CASSLGPGGLGEQYF
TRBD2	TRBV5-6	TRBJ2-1	CASSQKGLAGGNEQFF
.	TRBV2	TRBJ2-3	CASSEIRSVSDTQYF
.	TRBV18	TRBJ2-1	CASSPTRTAVVWEQFF
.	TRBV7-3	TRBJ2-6	CASSLDSSGANVLTF
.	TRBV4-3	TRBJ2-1	CASSPGGGLYNEQFF
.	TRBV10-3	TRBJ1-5	CAARSDQNQPQHF
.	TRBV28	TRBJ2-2	CASSLFSQGNTGELFF
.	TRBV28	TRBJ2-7	CATLRTSPYEQYF
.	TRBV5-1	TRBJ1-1	CASSLLGTRNTEAFF
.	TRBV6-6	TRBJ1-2	CASSLADQRLGYTF
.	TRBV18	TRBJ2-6	CASSPLGQGGVVGANVLTF
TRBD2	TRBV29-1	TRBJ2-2	CSVVRGLAGGPGTGELFF
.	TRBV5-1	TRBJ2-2	CASNPGARSTGELFF
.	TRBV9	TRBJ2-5	CASSANHATRSETQYF
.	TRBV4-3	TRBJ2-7	CASSLHSPAPGNKLYEQYF
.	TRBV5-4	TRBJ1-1	CASSYPPNTEAFF
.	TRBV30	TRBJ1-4	CAWSVGSQRGEKLFF
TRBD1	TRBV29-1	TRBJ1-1	CSVAAGTGGFEAFF